This passage covers 27 T cell receptor beta chains from one sample sequenced in a study of cytomegalovirus exposure and HLA in healthy donors. The PCR ran on 60 Vbeta and 13 Jbeta primers. The table came from immunoSEQ multiplex PCR; TCRdb's copy has only in-frame clones and leaves some out. The repertoire holds approximately 110,000 clones, 73% seen once, with 8.4% in the top ten. The specimen was PBMCs. These receptors came from a man in his forties in good health and CMV-seronegative.

V gene TRBV27 combines with J gene TRBJ2-3, with 8 bases lining up with TRBD1. With 5 bases clipped from V and 6 bases from J, the junction kept 7 bases outside the gene matches. Germline V gene data show CDR1 as MNHEY and CDR2 as SMNVEV (reference sequence). This CDR3 has 14 residues. The DNA of the CDR3 is TGTGCCAGCAGTCCCGACAGGGGTATGGATACGCAGTATTTT. Encoded protein: CASSPDRGMDTQYF.

V is TRBV13 and J is TRBJ2-7; 9 nucleotides match TRBD1. The V segment lost 2 bases and the J segment 3 bases; nucleotides outside the gene matches: 14. Germline V gene lookup returns CDR1 PRHDT and CDR2 FYEKMQ (reference sequence). The CDR3 covers 18 residues. CDR3 nucleotides: TGTGCCAGCAGCTTAAGCCAAAATCACGGGACAGGGATCTACGAGCAGTACTTC. Translated: CASSLSQNHGTGIYEQYF.

The chain links TRBV5-6 to TRBJ2-2; D is ambiguous. The germline gives CDR1 SGHDT, CDR2 YYEEEE. This CDR3 contains 14 residues. V was clipped by 0 bases and J by 5 bases, with 8 bases between them. The CDR3 DNA is TGTGCCAGCAGCTTGGCCACTGCAACCGGGGAGCTGTTTTTT. It codes for CASSLATATGELFF.

The chain has TRBV9 and TRBJ1-1; D may be TRBD1 (5 bases). Germline V gene data show CDR1 as SGDLS and CDR2 as YYNGEE. V dropped 1 base and J dropped 3 bases, with 7 bases sitting between them. The CDR3 sequence is 13 residues long. The CDR3, as DNA: TGTGCCAGCAGCGTACAGGGTTACACTGAAGCTTTCTTT. It is translated as CASSVQGYTEAFF.

This clone was seen more than once but under ten times. The chain carries TRBV7-8 and TRBJ2-4; 8 nucleotides align to TRBD1. CDR3 size: 15 residues. Germline lookup yields CDR1 SGHVS and CDR2 FQNEAQ. After removal of 5 bases from V and 7 bases from J, the junction contained 10 bases not matched to a gene. For the CDR3, the DNA is TGTGCCAGCAGCCCGGCCAGGTACAGGGGGAACATTCAGTACTTC. Protein product: CASSPARYRGNIQYF.

The chain employs TRBV6-5 and TRBJ2-1, with TRBD2 identical over 13 bases. From germline, CDR1 is MNHEY and CDR2 SVGAGI. This CDR3 is 15 amino acids long. Trimming removed 5 bases from V and 4 bases from J; junction bases left unmatched: 2. The CDR3 reads CASSATSGGYNEQFF. CDR3 nucleotides: TGTGCCAGCAGTGCGACTAGCGGGGGGTACAATGAGCAGTTCTTC.

V usage is TRBV28 and J usage is TRBJ2-7; D is unresolved. The CDR3 runs 12 residues. The germline V gene has CDR1 MDHEN and CDR2 SYDVKM. Trimming took off 3 bases at V and 3 bases at J, with 6 bases between the two ends. The CDR3 bases are TGTGCCAGCAGTTTGGTGAGCTACGAGCAGTACTTC. Translated: CASSLVSYEQYF.

The chain is built from TRBV15 and TRBJ2-1, with TRBD2 matching over 13 bases. There are 14 residues in the CDR3. The germline V gene encodes CDR1 LNHNV and CDR2 YYDKDF (reference sequence). After removal of 0 bases from V and 15 bases from J, the junction contained 5 bases not matched to a gene. CDR3 sequence reads: CATSRDRLAGGRFF. For the CDR3, the DNA is TGTGCCACCAGCAGAGATCGACTAGCGGGGGGTCGGTTCTTC. The whole variable domain, filled in from reference TRBV15 and TRBJ2-1, reads DAMVIQNPRYQVTQFGKPVTLSCSQTLNHNVMYWYQQKSSQAPKLLFHYYDKDFNNEADTPDNFQSRRPNTSFCFLDIRSPGLGDTAMYLCATSRDRLAGGRFFGPGTRLTVL.

The chain is built from TRBV27 and TRBJ1-2; 7 bases map to TRBD1. The V gene end was trimmed by 2 bases and the J gene end by 5 bases; junction bases not matched to a gene: 14. Germline V gives CDR1 MNHEY, CDR2 SMNVEV (reference sequence). The CDR3 is 17 amino acids. The CDR3 DNA reads TGTGCCAGCAGTTTACGGTTGACAGGGTCCCCCTTTTATGGCTACACCTTC. Its translation: CASSLRLTGSPFYGYTF.

The CDR3 DNA reads as TGTGCCAGCAGTGAAGTCAGCAGGGGCTTTGCAACTAATGAAAAACTGTTTTTT. It specifies CASSEVSRGFATNEKLFF. The J gene is TRBJ1-4, the V gene TRBV25-1, with D perhaps TRBD1 (6 bases). Trimming removed 2 bases at V and 0 bases at J, with 16 bases between. This CDR3 has 18 amino acids. The V gene's germline CDR1 is MGHDK and CDR2 SYGVNS.

The genes are TRBV9 and TRBJ2-5, with 14 bases aligning to TRBD2. Per germline, CDR1 SGDLS and CDR2 YYNGEE. Losses at the gene ends were 4 bases for V and 5 bases for J; bases not matched to a gene: 10. CDR3 length: 17 amino acids. The CDR3 loop is CASSPRLAGGPEETQYF. CDR3 nucleotide sequence: TGTGCCAGCAGCCCCAGACTAGCGGGGGGGCCTGAGGAGACCCAGTACTTC.

The CDR3 protein is CASKGERPICIHEQYF. The CDR3 region has the DNA TGTGCCAGCAAAGGAGAGCGGCCGATTTGCATACACGAGCAGTACTTC. This chain joins TRBV6-4 and TRBJ2-7; D possibly corresponds to TRBD2 (5 bases). The CDR3 has 16 amino acids. CDR1 is MRHNA, CDR2 SNTAGT, per germline. Trimming left V 7 bases short and J 5 bases short, with 24 bases between.

This clone was recorded only once. This chain uses TRBV6-5 with TRBJ2-7; 8 positions agree with TRBD1. V gave up 5 bases and J gave up 2 bases; unmatched junction bases: 2. Looked up from germline, CDR1 is MNHEY and CDR2 is SVGAGI. This CDR3 comprises 13 residues. The CDR3 loop is CASSRTGTYEQYF. The CDR3, as DNA: TGTGCCAGCAGTAGGACAGGGACCTACGAGCAGTACTTC.

This clone was counted between two and nine times. The gene calls are TRBV19 and TRBJ2-1; D might be TRBD1 (5 bases). Trimming removed 4 bases from V and 1 base from J, with 8 bases in between. CDR3 length: 14 residues. Germline-derived CDR1 and CDR2 are LNHDA and SQIVND (reference sequence). The CDR3 here is CASSRTTSYNEQFF. CDR3 in DNA: TGTGCCAGTAGTAGGACAACTTCCTACAATGAGCAGTTCTTC.

V usage is TRBV28 and J usage is TRBJ1-6, with 8 nucleotides matching TRBD1. CDR3 length: 15 amino acids. CDR1 is MDHEN, CDR2 SYDVKM, per germline. V was pared by 6 bases and J by 10 bases, with 11 bases of the junction left unmatched. In DNA form, the CDR3 reads TGTGCCAGCAGCCCCCACGGACAGGGAAACTCACCCCTCCACTTT. Translating gives CASSPHGQGNSPLHF.

The gene calls are TRBV19 and TRBJ1-1; D is ambiguous. This CDR3 spans 13 amino acids. V lost 5 bases and J lost 1, with 8 bases in between. The germline gives CDR1 LNHDA, CDR2 SQIVND (reference sequence). CDR3 nucleotide sequence: TGTGCCAGTAGTCTAATACCGAACACTGAAGCTTTCTTT. Its translation: CASSLIPNTEAFF.

This clone has just a few counts. This chain uses TRBV4-2 with TRBJ2-1; 8 positions match TRBD2. V shed 2 bases, J shed 7 bases, and the junction held 7 bases outside the gene matches. The germline gives CDR1 LGHNA, CDR2 YNFKEQ. The CDR3 has 15 residues. CDR3 bases: TGTGCCAGCAGCCAACTGATGGTAGCGGGGAATGAGCAGTTCTTC. Residues: CASSQLMVAGNEQFF.

This chain links TRBV7-2 with TRBJ2-7, with a tentative D call TRBD1 (6 bases). The CDR3 runs to 11 residues. Trimming left V 5 bases short and J 10 bases short, with 12 bases between. Germline CDR1 reads SGHTA; CDR2 reads FQGNSA. The CDR3 loop reads CASSLLGGQYF. In DNA, the CDR3 is TGTGCCAGCAGCCTCCTAGGGGGACAGTACTTC.

The chain couples TRBV7-2 to TRBJ2-5; no reliable D call. The CDR3 has 15 residues. The V end lost 5 bases, the J end lost 4 bases, and 17 bases lay between the germline ends. Germline-derived CDR1 and CDR2 are SGHTA and FQGNSA. CDR3 bases: TGTGCCAGCAGCCTCGAGATCGCTAGGATAGAGACCCAGTACTTC. Encoded protein: CASSLEIARIETQYF.

The V gene is TRBV6-1, the J gene TRBJ1-2; no clear D. Trimming cost V 3 bases and J 3 bases, with 11 bases left between them. Germline assignment: CDR1 MNHNS and CDR2 SASEGT. The CDR3 has 14 amino acids. In DNA form, the CDR3 reads TGTGCCAGCAGTGATTTCTCGCCAGACTATGGCTACACCTTC. Protein sequence: CASSDFSPDYGYTF.

This chain uses TRBV7-9 with TRBJ2-6; the match to TRBD1 covers 11 bases. V was pared by 7 bases and J by 2 bases, with 7 bases of the junction left unmatched. The CDR3 sequence is 17 residues long. Germline V CDR1 and CDR2: SEHNR, FQNEAQ (reference sequence). The CDR3 DNA is TGTGCCAGCACCCCGAGGACAGGGGGCGCTGGGGCCAACGTCCTGACTTTC. The encoded protein is CASTPRTGGAGANVLTF. The whole variable domain, filled in from reference TRBV7-9 and TRBJ2-6, reads DTGVSQNPRHKITKRGQNVTFRCDPISEHNRLYWYRQTLGQGPEFLTYFQNEAQLEKSRLLSDRFSAERPKGSFSTLEIQRTEQGDSAMYLCASTPRTGGAGANVLTFGAGSRLTVL.

This chain joins TRBV10-3 and TRBJ2-7; 8 bases line up with TRBD1. J gave up 4 bases and V 0 bases, and 11 bases lay outside the gene matches. CDR1 ENHRY and CDR2 SYGVKD come from the germline V gene. The CDR3 sequence is 17 residues long. The CDR3 bases are TGTGCCATCAGTGAGTCTTTGACAGGGGATGCTTCGTACGAGCAGTACTTC. It yields the protein CAISESLTGDASYEQYF.

The chain employs TRBV5-1 and TRBJ2-3; 9 bases agree with TRBD2. This CDR3 comprises 16 residues. Germline loops: CDR1 SGHRS, CDR2 YFSETQ. The J segment lost 3 bases and the V segment lost 4 bases, leaving 9 bases of the junction unmatched. The CDR3 protein is CASSASFSGGTDTQYF. The CDR3 bases are TGCGCCAGCAGCGCCTCATTTAGCGGGGGTACAGATACGCAGTATTTT.

The chain has TRBV6-1 and TRBJ1-2; no definite D call. Germline loops: CDR1 MNHNS, CDR2 SASEGT. Trimming took off 7 bases at V and 5 bases at J, with 14 bases between the two ends. The CDR3 consists of 13 residues. DNA of the CDR3: TGTGCCAGCACCAACAGACCCGATTATGGCTACACCTTC. Residues: CASTNRPDYGYTF.

V and J are TRBV5-8 and TRBJ1-5; 8 positions match TRBD1. The CDR3 runs to 15 residues. Trimming cost V 0 bases and J 3 bases; bases outside gene matches: 2. CDR1 and CDR2 from the germline V gene are SGHTS and YDEGEE. CDR3 region: CASSLGTGLNQPQHF. CDR3 coding DNA: TGTGCCAGCAGCTTGGGGACAGGGCTCAATCAGCCCCAGCATTTT.

The rearrangement uses TRBV18 and TRBJ1-2; no clear D. This CDR3 has 14 amino acids. V lost 2 bases, J lost 8 bases, and 15 bases lay in between. The germline CDR1 and CDR2 sequences are KGHSH and LQKENI. The CDR3 loop is CASSPGENLGGYTF. The CDR3 DNA reads as TGTGCCAGCTCACCAGGGGAGAATTTGGGCGGCTACACCTTC.

V and J are TRBV29-1 and TRBJ1-1; D remains unclear. The CDR3 contains 13 residues. Per the germline V gene, CDR1 is SQVTM and CDR2 is ANQGSEA. Trimming shortened V by 4 bases and J by 1 base, and 10 bases separated the two germline ends. The CDR3 protein is CSVVNGGNTEAFF. DNA for the CDR3: TGCAGCGTTGTAAACGGTGGGAACACTGAAGCTTTCTTT.